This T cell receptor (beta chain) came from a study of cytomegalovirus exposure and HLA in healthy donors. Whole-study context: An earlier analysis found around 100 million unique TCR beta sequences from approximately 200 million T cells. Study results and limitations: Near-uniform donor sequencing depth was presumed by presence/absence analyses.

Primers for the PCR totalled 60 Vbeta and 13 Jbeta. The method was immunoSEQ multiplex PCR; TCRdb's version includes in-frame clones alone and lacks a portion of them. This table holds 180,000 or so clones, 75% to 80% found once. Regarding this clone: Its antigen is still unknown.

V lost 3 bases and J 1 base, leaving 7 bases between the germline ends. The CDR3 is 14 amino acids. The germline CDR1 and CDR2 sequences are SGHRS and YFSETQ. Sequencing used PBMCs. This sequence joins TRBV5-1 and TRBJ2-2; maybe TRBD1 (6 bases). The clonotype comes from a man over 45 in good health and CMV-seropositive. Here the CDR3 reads CASSWGQNTGELFF. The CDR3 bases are TGCGCCAGCAGCTGGGGACAGAACACCGGGGAGCTGTTTTTT.